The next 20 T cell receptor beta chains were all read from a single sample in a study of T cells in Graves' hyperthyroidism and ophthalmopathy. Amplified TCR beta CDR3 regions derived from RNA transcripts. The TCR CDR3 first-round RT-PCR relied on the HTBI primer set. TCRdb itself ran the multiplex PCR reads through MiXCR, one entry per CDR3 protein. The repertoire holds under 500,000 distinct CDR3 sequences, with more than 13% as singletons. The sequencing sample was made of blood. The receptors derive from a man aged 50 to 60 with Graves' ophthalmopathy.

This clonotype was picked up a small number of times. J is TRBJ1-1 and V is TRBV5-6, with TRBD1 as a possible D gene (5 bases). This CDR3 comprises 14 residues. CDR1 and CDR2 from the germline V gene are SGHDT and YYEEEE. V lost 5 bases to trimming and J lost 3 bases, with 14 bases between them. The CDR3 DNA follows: TGTGCCAGCAGTACAAGGGGCTCACACACTGAAGCTTTCTTT. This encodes CASSTRGSHTEAFF.

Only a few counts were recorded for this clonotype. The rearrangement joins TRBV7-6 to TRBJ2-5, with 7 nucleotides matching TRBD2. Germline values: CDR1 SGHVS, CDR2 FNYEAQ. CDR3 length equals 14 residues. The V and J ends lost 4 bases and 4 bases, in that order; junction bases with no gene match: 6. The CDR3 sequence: CASSWRLAGETQYF. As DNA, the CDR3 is TGTGCCAGCAGCTGGAGACTAGCTGGAGAGACCCAGTACTTC.

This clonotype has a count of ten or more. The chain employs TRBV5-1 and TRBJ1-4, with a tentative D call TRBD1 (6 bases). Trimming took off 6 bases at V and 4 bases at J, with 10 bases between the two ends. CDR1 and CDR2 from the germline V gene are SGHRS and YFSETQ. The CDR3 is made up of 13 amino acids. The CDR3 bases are TGCGCCAGCAATCAACAGGGTAATGAAAAACTGTTTTTT. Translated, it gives CASNQQGNEKLFF.

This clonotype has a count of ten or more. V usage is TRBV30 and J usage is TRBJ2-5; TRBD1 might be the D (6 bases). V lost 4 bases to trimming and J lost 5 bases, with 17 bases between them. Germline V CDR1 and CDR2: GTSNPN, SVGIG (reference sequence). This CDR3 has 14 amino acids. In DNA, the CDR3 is TGTGCCTGGAACAGCGGACAGCCCGGCGAGACCCAGTACTTC. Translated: CAWNSGQPGETQYF.

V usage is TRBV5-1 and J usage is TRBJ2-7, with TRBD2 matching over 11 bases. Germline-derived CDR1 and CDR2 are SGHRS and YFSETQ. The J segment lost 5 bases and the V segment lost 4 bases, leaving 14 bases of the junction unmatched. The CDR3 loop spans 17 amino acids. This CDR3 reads CASSPSPNSGRAHEQYF. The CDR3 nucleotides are TGCGCCAGCAGCCCGAGTCCGAATAGCGGGAGGGCCCACGAGCAGTACTTC.

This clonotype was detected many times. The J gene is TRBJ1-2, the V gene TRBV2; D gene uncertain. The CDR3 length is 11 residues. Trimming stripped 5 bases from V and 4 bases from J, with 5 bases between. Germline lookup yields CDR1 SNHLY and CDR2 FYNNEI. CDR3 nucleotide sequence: TGTGCCAGCAGTTCGAGCTATGGCTACACCTTC. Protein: CASSSSYGYTF.

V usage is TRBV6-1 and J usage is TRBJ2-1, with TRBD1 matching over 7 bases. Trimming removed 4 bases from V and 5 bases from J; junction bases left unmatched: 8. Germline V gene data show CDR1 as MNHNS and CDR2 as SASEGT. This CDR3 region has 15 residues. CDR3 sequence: CASSAFRDRHNEQFF. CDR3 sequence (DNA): TGTGCCAGCAGTGCCTTCCGGGACAGACACAATGAGCAGTTCTTC.

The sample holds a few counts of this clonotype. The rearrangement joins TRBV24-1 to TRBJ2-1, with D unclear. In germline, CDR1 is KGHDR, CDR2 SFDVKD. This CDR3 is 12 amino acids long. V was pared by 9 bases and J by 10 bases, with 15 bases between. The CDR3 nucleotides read TGTGCCACCTCAGAATATGGCGAAGAGCAGTTCTTC. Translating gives CATSEYGEEQFF.

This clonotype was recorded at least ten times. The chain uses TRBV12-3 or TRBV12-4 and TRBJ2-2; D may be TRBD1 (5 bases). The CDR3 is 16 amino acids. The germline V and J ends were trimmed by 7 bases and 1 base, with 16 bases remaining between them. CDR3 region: CASNIPGIGNTGELFF. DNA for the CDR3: TGTGCCAGCAATATCCCAGGGATCGGGAACACCGGGGAGCTGTTTTTT.

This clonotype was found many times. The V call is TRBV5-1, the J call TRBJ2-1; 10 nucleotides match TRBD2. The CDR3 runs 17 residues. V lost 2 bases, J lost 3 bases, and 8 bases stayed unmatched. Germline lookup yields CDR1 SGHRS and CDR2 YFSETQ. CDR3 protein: CASSFGLAETLYNEQFF. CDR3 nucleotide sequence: TGCGCCAGCAGCTTTGGACTAGCGGAAACCCTCTACAATGAGCAGTTCTTC.

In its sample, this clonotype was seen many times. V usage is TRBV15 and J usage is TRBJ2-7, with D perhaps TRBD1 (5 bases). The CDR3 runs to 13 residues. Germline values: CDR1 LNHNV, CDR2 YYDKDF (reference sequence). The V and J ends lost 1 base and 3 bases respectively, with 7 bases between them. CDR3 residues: CATSRVGLYEQYF. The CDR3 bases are TGTGCCACCAGCAGAGTGGGGCTCTACGAGCAGTACTTC.

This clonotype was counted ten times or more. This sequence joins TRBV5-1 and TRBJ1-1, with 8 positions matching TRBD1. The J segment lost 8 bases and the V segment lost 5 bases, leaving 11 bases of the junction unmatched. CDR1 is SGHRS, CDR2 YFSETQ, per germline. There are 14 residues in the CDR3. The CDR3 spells CASSPAGTGIEAFF. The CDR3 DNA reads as TGCGCCAGCAGTCCCGCCGGGACAGGCATCGAAGCTTTCTTT.

The CDR3 loop is CASSLAGGEVQPQHF. CDR3 nucleotide sequence: TGTGCCAGCAGCTTAGCTGGGGGGGAAGTCCAGCCCCAGCATTTT. The chain has TRBV7-2 and TRBJ1-5; tentative D call: TRBD1 (5 bases). V lost 0 bases, J lost 7 bases, and 13 bases lay in between. The CDR3 totals 15 residues. Germline CDR1 and CDR2: SGHTA and FQGNSA.

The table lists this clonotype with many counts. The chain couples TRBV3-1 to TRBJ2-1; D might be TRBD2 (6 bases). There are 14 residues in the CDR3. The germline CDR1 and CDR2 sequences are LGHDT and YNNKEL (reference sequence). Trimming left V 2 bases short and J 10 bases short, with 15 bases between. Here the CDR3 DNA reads TGTGCCAGCAGCCAACCGGGGGTGGGGGAGGAGCAGTTCTTC. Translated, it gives CASSQPGVGEEQFF.

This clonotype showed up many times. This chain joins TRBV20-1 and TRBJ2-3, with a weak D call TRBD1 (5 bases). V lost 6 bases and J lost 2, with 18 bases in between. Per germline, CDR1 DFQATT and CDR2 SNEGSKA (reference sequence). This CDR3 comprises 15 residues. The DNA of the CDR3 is TGCAGTGCCAGTACAGGTGGCACGAACACAGATACGCAGTATTTT. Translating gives CSASTGGTNTDTQYF.

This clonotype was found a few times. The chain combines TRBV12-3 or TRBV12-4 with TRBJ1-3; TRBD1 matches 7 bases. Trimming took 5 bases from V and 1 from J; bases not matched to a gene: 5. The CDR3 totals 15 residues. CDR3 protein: CASSQQGRSGNTIYF. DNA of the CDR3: TGTGCCAGCAGTCAACAGGGGAGGTCTGGAAACACCATATATTTT.

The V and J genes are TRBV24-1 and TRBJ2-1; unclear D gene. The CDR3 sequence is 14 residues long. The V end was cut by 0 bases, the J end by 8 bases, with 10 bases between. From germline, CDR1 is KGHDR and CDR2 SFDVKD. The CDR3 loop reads CATSDLDSGHEQFF. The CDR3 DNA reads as TGTGCCACCAGTGATTTGGATTCCGGACATGAGCAGTTCTTC.

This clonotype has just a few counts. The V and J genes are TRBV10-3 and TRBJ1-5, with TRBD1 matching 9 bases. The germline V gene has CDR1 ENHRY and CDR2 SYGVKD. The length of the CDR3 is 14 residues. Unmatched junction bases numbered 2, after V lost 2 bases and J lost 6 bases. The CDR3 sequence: CAISEGTGFQPQHF. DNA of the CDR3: TGTGCCATCAGTGAGGGGACAGGGTTTCAGCCCCAGCATTTT.

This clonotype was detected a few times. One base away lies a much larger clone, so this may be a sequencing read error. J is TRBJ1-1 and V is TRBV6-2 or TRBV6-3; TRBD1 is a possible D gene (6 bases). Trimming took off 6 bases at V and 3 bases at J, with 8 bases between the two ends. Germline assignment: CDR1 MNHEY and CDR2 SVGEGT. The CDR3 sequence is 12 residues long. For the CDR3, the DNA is TGTGCCAGCAGGTCAGGGGACACTGAAGCTTTCTTT. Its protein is CASRSGDTEAFF.

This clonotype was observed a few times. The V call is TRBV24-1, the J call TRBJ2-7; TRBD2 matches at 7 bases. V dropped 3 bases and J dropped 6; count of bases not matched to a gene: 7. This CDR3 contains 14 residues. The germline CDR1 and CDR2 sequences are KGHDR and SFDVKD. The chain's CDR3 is CATSDALSGGEQYF. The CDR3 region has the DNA TGTGCCACCAGTGATGCCCTCTCGGGGGGCGAGCAGTACTTC.